These 30 T cell receptor beta chains share one sample of origin, sequenced in a study of T cells in Graves' hyperthyroidism and ophthalmopathy. Amplified TCR beta CDR3 regions came from RNA transcripts. HTBI primers were the set used in a first-round RT-PCR of the TCR CDR3. MiXCR, applied by TCRdb to the multiplex PCR reads, yields one record per CDR3 protein. The sample consists of over 700,000 distinct CDR3 sequences, roughly 40% of them appearing once. Sequencing was performed on blood. The receptors were sampled from a man younger than 35 with Graves' hyperthyroidism.

This clonotype was seen repeatedly, ten times or more. The J gene is TRBJ1-2, the V gene TRBV5-1; D is perhaps TRBD1 (5 bases). The germline V gene has CDR1 SGHRS and CDR2 YFSETQ. Trimming shortened V by 0 bases and J by 2 bases, and 8 bases separated the two germline ends. CDR3 length: 14 amino acids. CDR3 region: CASSLEQANYGYTF. CDR3 coding DNA: TGCGCCAGCAGCTTGGAACAGGCAAACTATGGCTACACCTTC.

The chain is built from TRBV29-1 and TRBJ2-2, with 7 bases that match TRBD1. In germline, CDR1 is SQVTM, CDR2 ANQGSEA. CDR3 length: 13 residues. J was trimmed by 1 base and V by 6 bases; bases with no gene match: 2. CDR3 coding DNA: TGCAGCGTGAGGGGGCAGAACACCGGGGAGCTGTTTTTT. It specifies CSVRGQNTGELFF.

The V and J genes are TRBV7-2 and TRBJ2-7; 11 positions agree with TRBD2. CDR1 and CDR2 from the germline V gene are SGHTA and FQGNSA. The CDR3 has 15 residues. V lost 5 bases to trimming and J lost 8 bases; unmatched junction nucleotides: 11. CDR3 nucleotide sequence: TGTGCCAGCAGCCCGGAAACTAGCGGGAGAAGGCAGCAGTACTTC. Its protein product is CASSPETSGRRQQYF.

This clonotype was seen at least ten times. A read error may account for a junction end that differs from germline. V is TRBV7-7 and J is TRBJ2-7; either TRBD1 or TRBD2 may supply D (5 bases each). Germline lookup yields CDR1 SSHAT and CDR2 FNYEAQ (reference sequence). This CDR3 is 13 amino acids long. DNA for the CDR3: TGTGCTAGCAGCTTAGAGGGGACCTACGAGCAGTACTTC. This translates into CASSLEGTYEQYF.

Points on this clonotype: At one end the junction does not follow the germline gene, possibly because of a read error. The CDR3 bases are TGTGCCAGCGGCGTAGAGGTGACTAGCGGGAGGCTCGAGCAGTACTTC. Residues: CASGVEVTSGRLEQYF. The chain has TRBV9 and TRBJ2-7; the match to TRBD2 covers 13 bases. Germline V lookup: CDR1 SGDLS, CDR2 YYNGEE. This CDR3 is 16 amino acids long. The complete variable domain, with remaining parts taken from reference TRBV9 and TRBJ2-7, reads DSGVTQTPKHLITATGQRVTLRCSPRSGDLSVYWYQQSLDQGLQFLIQYYNGEERAKGNILERFSAQQFPDLHSELNLSSLELGDSALYFCASGVEVTSGRLEQYFGPGTRLTVT.

This clonotype was detected ten times or more. The CDR3, as DNA: TGCAGCGTTGTAGGGGGCACGATCGGAAACACCATATATTTT. Encoded protein: CSVVGGTIGNTIYF. The chain recombines TRBV29-1 with TRBJ1-3; TRBD1 agrees at 7 bases. With V trimmed by 4 bases and J by 4 bases, 7 bases remained unmatched. Germline CDR1 is SQVTM and CDR2 is ANQGSEA. This CDR3 has 14 amino acids.

The rearrangement joins TRBV20-1 to TRBJ1-5; weak D call: TRBD1 (5 bases). The length of the CDR3 is 15 residues. CDR1 is DFQATT, CDR2 SNEGSKA, per germline (reference sequence). The V end was cut by 0 bases, the J end by 6 bases, with 15 bases between. The CDR3 region has the DNA TGCAGTGCTAGAGATCCGGGCAGGGAAGGTCAGCCCCAGCATTTT. This sequence encodes CSARDPGREGQPQHF.

This clonotype was counted ten times or more. V is TRBV9 and J is TRBJ2-5; 9 bases match TRBD1. CDR3 length: 15 amino acids. Germline trimming cut 0 bases from V and 5 bases from J; bases unmatched to any gene: 5. CDR1 and CDR2 (germline): SGDLS, YYNGEE. The CDR3 spells CASSVATGGLETQYF. Here the CDR3 DNA reads TGTGCCAGCAGCGTAGCCACAGGGGGCCTCGAGACCCAGTACTTC.

The gene calls are TRBV19 and TRBJ2-6; 9 bases are shared with TRBD1. Germline lookup yields CDR1 LNHDA and CDR2 SQIVND (reference sequence). The CDR3 is 15 residues long. The J segment lost 2 bases and the V segment lost 8 bases, leaving 4 bases of the junction unmatched. CDR3 amino acids: CASFDRGAGANVLTF. In nucleotides, the CDR3 is TGTGCCAGTTTCGACAGGGGGGCTGGGGCCAACGTCCTGACTTTC.

This clonotype was recorded many times. V is TRBV2 and J is TRBJ2-7; no clear D gene. V lost 3 bases and J 2 bases, leaving 11 bases between the germline ends. The CDR3 spans 14 residues. CDR1 and CDR2 (germline): SNHLY, FYNNEI. CDR3 protein: CASSDGILPYEQYF. For the CDR3, the DNA is TGTGCCAGCAGTGACGGAATCCTTCCCTACGAGCAGTACTTC.

The chain links TRBV12-3 or TRBV12-4 to TRBJ1-4, with 9 bases that match TRBD1. V trimming: 5 bases; J trimming: 7 bases; junction bases outside the gene matches: 11. The CDR3 sequence is 16 residues long. The CDR3 DNA sequence: TGTGCCAGCAGTCGCCGGGACAGGGAGCTGAGTGAAAAACTGTTTTTT. This sequence encodes CASSRRDRELSEKLFF.

This chain links TRBV7-8 with TRBJ2-7; D perhaps matches TRBD1 (5 bases). V was shortened by 0 bases and J by 6 bases, with 12 bases between the two germline ends. CDR1 is SGHVS, CDR2 FQNEAQ, per germline. This CDR3 is built from 14 residues. The CDR3 DNA follows: TGTGCCAGCAGCTTAGCCCTTTTTGGGGCCGAGCAGTACTTC. Translation: CASSLALFGAEQYF.

The V gene is TRBV10-3, the J gene TRBJ1-2; 11 nucleotides agree with TRBD1. The CDR3 is made up of 13 amino acids. The germline gives CDR1 ENHRY, CDR2 SYGVKD. After removal of 10 bases from V and 2 bases from J, the junction contained 3 bases not matched to a gene. The chain's CDR3 is CATGTGGNYGYTF. Written as DNA, the CDR3 is TGTGCCACCGGGACAGGGGGGAACTATGGCTACACCTTC.

This clonotype was recorded many times. CDR3 coding DNA: TGTGCCACCAGTGGGGGGAGCGGCTACACCTTC. Its protein product is CATSGGSGYTF. V usage is TRBV24-1 and J usage is TRBJ1-2; D is perhaps TRBD1 (5 bases). The germline CDR1 and CDR2 sequences are KGHDR and SFDVKD. V was cut by 5 bases and J by 8 bases, with 8 bases left in between. This CDR3 is 11 amino acids long.

The rearrangement uses TRBV9 and TRBJ2-7, with TRBD2 matching over 14 bases. V trimming: 2 bases; J trimming: 0 bases; junction bases outside the gene matches: 1. This CDR3 contains 16 residues. Germline-derived CDR1 and CDR2 are SGDLS and YYNGEE. The CDR3 bases are TGTGCCAGCAGCGTGGGACTAGCGGGAGCCTCCTACGAGCAGTACTTC. Residues: CASSVGLAGASYEQYF. Looking up the rest from reference TRBV9 and TRBJ2-7 gives the full variable domain: DSGVTQTPKHLITATGQRVTLRCSPRSGDLSVYWYQQSLDQGLQFLIQYYNGEERAKGNILERFSAQQFPDLHSELNLSSLELGDSALYFCASSVGLAGASYEQYFGPGTRLTVT.

Concerning this clonotype itself: One end of the junction fails to match germline, which may point to a read error. The chain combines TRBV3-1 with TRBJ1-1; D gene ambiguous. The CDR3 loop spans 13 amino acids. Germline CDR1 and CDR2: LGHDT and YNNKEL (reference sequence). The CDR3 is CAGSRQDRTEAFF. CDR3 nucleotides: TGTGCCGGCAGCCGCCAGGATCGGACTGAAGCTTTCTTT.

The chain carries TRBV5-6 and TRBJ2-7, with 7 positions matching TRBD1. J lost 2 bases, V lost 1 base, and 3 bases had no gene match. The germline V gene encodes CDR1 SGHDT and CDR2 YYEEEE. The CDR3 is 14 amino acids. CDR3 nucleotide sequence: TGTGCCAGCAGCTTGTCGGGACAGACCTACGAGCAGTACTTC. The encoded protein is CASSLSGQTYEQYF.

Notes on this clonotype: Given a much more abundant clone one base away, this may be a read error. This chain connects TRBV7-9 to TRBJ2-5; 9 bases are a match to TRBD1. The CDR3 totals 12 residues. CDR1 and CDR2 from the germline V gene are SEHNR and FQNEAQ (reference sequence). DNA for the CDR3: TGTGCCAGCGGCTTAGGGGACAGGGTAGGATACTTC. Protein: CASGLGDRVGYF.

Regarding this clonotype: This may arise from a read error, as a much more abundant clone is one base away. The chain joins TRBV9 to TRBJ1-1; no reliable D call. Looked up from germline, CDR1 is SGDLS and CDR2 is YYNGEE. This CDR3 region has 12 residues. V was shortened by 4 bases and J by 5 bases, with 9 bases between the two germline ends. The CDR3 sequence is CASSQAETEAFF. CDR3 nucleotides: TGTGCCAGCAGCCAAGCGGAAACTGAAGCTTTCTTT.

This clonotype was observed a few times. Mismatch with germline at one junction end may stem from a read error. The genes are TRBV5-5 and TRBJ1-3; D gene unclear. The length of the CDR3 is 13 residues. Germline lookup yields CDR1 SGHKS and CDR2 YYEKEE (reference sequence). DNA for the CDR3: TGCGCCAGCAGCGAGGCGCCTGGAAACACCATATATTTT. Translating gives CASSEAPGNTIYF. The variable domain in full, with the rest retrieved from reference TRBV5-5 and TRBJ1-3, is DAGVTQSPTHLIKTRGQQVTLRCSPISGHKSVSWYQQVLGQGPQFIFQYYEKEERGRGNFPDRFSARQFPNYSSELNVNALLLGDSALYLCASSEAPGNTIYFGEGSWLTVV.

CDR3 bases: TGTGCCATCAGTGAGGCTGGGGACGGCAATCAGCCCCAGCATTTT. This encodes CAISEAGDGNQPQHF. This rearrangement joins TRBV10-3 to TRBJ1-5, with a tentative D call TRBD1 (5 bases). This CDR3 is built from 15 residues. Trimming removed 2 bases at V and 2 bases at J, with 10 bases between. In germline, CDR1 is ENHRY, CDR2 SYGVKD.

The chain couples TRBV19 to TRBJ2-7; 9 bases are shared with TRBD1. Germline V gene lookup returns CDR1 LNHDA and CDR2 SQIVND (reference sequence). The CDR3 length is 17 residues. V gave up 9 bases and J gave up 3 bases; unmatched junction bases: 18. The CDR3 region is CASSQGARSGVLYEQYF. The CDR3 nucleotides read TGTGCCAGCTCACAGGGGGCACGTTCAGGAGTTCTCTACGAGCAGTACTTC.

This clonotype has a count of ten or more. The rearrangement uses TRBV9 and TRBJ1-1, with D uncertain. With 0 bases removed from V and 6 bases from J, the gap between germline ends came to 15 bases. Germline CDR1 is SGDLS and CDR2 is YYNGEE. The CDR3 sequence is 15 residues long. The CDR3 region has the DNA TGTGCCAGCAGCGTAGGGGTCGGGCTGGCGGCTGAAGCTTTCTTT. This gives the protein CASSVGVGLAAEAFF.

This clonotype occurred a few times. The chain couples TRBV20-1 to TRBJ2-7, with a tentative D call TRBD1 (6 bases). Trimming removed 7 bases at V and 4 bases at J, with 17 bases between. The CDR3 has 13 residues. Germline CDR1 DFQATT, CDR2 SNEGSKA (reference sequence). The CDR3 nucleotides are TGCAGTGGGGCCCGGGACACCGCTTACGAGCAGTACTTC. Amino acid sequence: CSGARDTAYEQYF.

In this sample, this clonotype turned up a few times. The rearrangement joins TRBV7-2 to TRBJ2-5, with D maybe TRBD2 (5 bases). Deletions cut 0 bases from V and 5 bases from J, with 16 bases between. The CDR3 loop spans 16 amino acids. Looked up from germline, CDR1 is SGHTA and CDR2 is FQGNSA. The CDR3 sequence: CASSLAYGLAEETQYF. The CDR3 bases are TGTGCCAGCAGCTTAGCGTACGGGCTAGCTGAGGAGACCCAGTACTTC.

The rearrangement links TRBV7-2 to TRBJ1-1; a possible D gene is TRBD1 (6 bases). V lost 5 bases, J lost 1 base, and 14 bases lay in between. The CDR3 runs to 15 residues. Germline CDR1 reads SGHTA; CDR2 reads FQGNSA. The CDR3 DNA follows: TGTGCCAGCAGCGTACAGGGAATTTGGAACACTGAAGCTTTCTTT. This translates into CASSVQGIWNTEAFF.

The chain is built from TRBV5-1 and TRBJ2-5; weak D call: TRBD1 (6 bases). The CDR3 consists of 16 residues. CDR1 and CDR2 from the germline V gene are SGHRS and YFSETQ. The germline V and J ends were trimmed by 4 bases and 0 bases, with 16 bases remaining between them. CDR3 loop: CASSPGTNPYQETQYF. The DNA of the CDR3 is TGCGCCAGCAGCCCCGGGACAAACCCGTACCAAGAGACCCAGTACTTC. Full variable domain (remainder filled in from reference TRBV5-1 and TRBJ2-5): KAGVTQTPRYLIKTRGQQVTLSCSPISGHRSVSWYQQTPGQGLQFLFEYFSETQRNKGNFPGRFSGRQFSNSRSEMNVSTLELGDSALYLCASSPGTNPYQETQYFGPGTRLLVL.

This clonotype appeared many times. The genes are TRBV25-1 and TRBJ1-6; 9 positions agree with TRBD1. CDR1 is MGHDK and CDR2 is SYGVNS in the germline V gene. This CDR3 region has 14 residues. Germline trimming cut 8 bases from V and 3 bases from J; bases unmatched to any gene: 2. CDR3 bases: TGTGCCAGCGGGGGACAGGGCTATAATTCACCCCTCCACTTT. This gives the protein CASGGQGYNSPLHF.

This clonotype was picked up a small number of times. This chain links TRBV7-2 with TRBJ2-7; 9 positions match TRBD1. Germline V gene lookup returns CDR1 SGHTA and CDR2 FQGNSA. Trimming cost V 0 bases and J 5 bases; bases outside gene matches: 5. The CDR3 is made up of 15 amino acids. The CDR3 bases are TGTGCCAGCAGCTTAGCTCGGACAGGGGAAAACGAGCAGTACTTC. Amino acids: CASSLARTGENEQYF.

The chain combines TRBV25-1 with TRBJ2-7; D gene uncertain. The V gene's germline CDR1 is MGHDK and CDR2 SYGVNS. Deletions cut 5 bases from V and 6 bases from J, with 11 bases between. The CDR3 runs 12 residues. CDR3 coding DNA: TGTGCCAGCAGTTTCCAGAGCCGCGAGCAGTACTTC. Encoded protein: CASSFQSREQYF.